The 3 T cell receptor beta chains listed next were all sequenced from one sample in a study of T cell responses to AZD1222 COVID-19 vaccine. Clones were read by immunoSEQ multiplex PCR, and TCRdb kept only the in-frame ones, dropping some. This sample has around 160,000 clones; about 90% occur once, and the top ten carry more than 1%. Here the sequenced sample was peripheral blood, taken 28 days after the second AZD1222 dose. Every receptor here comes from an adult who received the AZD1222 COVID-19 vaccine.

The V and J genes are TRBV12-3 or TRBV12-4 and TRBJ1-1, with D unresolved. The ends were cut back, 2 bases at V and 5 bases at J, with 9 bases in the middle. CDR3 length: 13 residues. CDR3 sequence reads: CASSLRGRTEAFF. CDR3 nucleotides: TGTGCCAGCAGTTTAAGAGGGAGGACTGAAGCTTTCTTT.

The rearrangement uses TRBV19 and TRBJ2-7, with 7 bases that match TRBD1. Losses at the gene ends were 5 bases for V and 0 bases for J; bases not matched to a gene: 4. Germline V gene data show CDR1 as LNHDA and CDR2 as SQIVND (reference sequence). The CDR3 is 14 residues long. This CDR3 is CASSFSGGSYEQYF. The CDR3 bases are TGTGCCAGTAGTTTCTCAGGGGGCTCCTACGAGCAGTACTTC. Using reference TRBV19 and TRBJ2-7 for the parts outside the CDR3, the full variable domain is DGGITQSPKYLFRKEGQNVTLSCEQNLNHDAMYWYRQDPGQGLRLIYYSQIVNDFQKGDIAEGYSVSREKKESFPLTVTSAQKNPTAFYLCASSFSGGSYEQYFGPGTRLTVT.

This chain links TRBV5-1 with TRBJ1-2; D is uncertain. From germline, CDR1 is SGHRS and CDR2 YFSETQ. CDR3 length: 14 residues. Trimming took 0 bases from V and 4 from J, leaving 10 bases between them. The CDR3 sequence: CASSLVALAYGYTF. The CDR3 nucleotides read TGCGCCAGCAGCTTGGTCGCACTCGCCTATGGCTACACCTTC.